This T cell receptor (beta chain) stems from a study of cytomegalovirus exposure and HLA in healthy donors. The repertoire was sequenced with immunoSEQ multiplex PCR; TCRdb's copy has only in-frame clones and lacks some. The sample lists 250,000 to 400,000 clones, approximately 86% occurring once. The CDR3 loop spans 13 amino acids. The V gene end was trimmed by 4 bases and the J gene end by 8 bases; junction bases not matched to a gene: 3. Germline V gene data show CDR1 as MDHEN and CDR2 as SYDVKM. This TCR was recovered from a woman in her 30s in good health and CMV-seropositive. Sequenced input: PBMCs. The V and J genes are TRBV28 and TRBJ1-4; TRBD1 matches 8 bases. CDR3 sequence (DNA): TGTGCCAGCAGTTGGGGACAGGCGGAAAAACTGTTTTTT. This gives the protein CASSWGQAEKLFF.